This T cell receptor (beta chain) was recorded in a study of cytomegalovirus exposure and HLA in healthy donors. The length of the CDR3 is 15 residues. Germline V gene sequence: CDR1 WNHNN, CDR2 SYGVQD (reference sequence). Trimming stripped 2 bases from V and 0 bases from J, with 9 bases between. The protocol was immunoSEQ multiplex PCR, while the TCRdb copy is restricted to in-frame clones and leaves out a portion. The top ten clones hold 0.83% of a sample with 300,000 to 450,000 clones, 86% of them seen once. The sequencing input was PBMCs. V gene TRBV10-1 combines with J gene TRBJ2-3; the D is unclear. This clonotype originated in a woman between 18 and 30 years old in good health and CMV-seronegative. CDR3 DNA: TGCGCCAGCAGTGAGCGAACTTCTAGCACAGATACGCAGTATTTT. The encoded protein is CASSERTSSTDTQYF.